The sample holds one count of the clone carrying this T cell receptor (beta chain). The target antigen is unknown. Germline CDR1 SEHNR, CDR2 FQNEAQ (reference sequence). V lost 4 bases, J lost 0 bases, and 8 bases stayed unmatched. CDR3 length equals 16 residues. The entry originates in a study of OX40 agonist ivuxolimab in advanced cancers. Study overall: The mean age was about 61 years, ranging from about 23 to 85, with approximately 85% of participants male. Treatment received earlier with anti-PD-1, anti-PD-L1 or anti-CTLA-4 agents was allowed, and 40% had some. General study points: There were also nonresponders showing low normalized T-cell clonal expansion.

The repertoire was sequenced with immunoSEQ multiplex PCR; TCRdb's copy has only in-frame clones and lacks some. The top ten hold about 27% of the sample, which has around 19,000 clones, around 80% seen once. The V gene is TRBV7-9, the J gene TRBJ2-7; 8 bases line up with TRBD2. This clonotype originated in an adult with an advanced solid tumor such as melanoma, head and neck, liver or kidney cancer. The sample consisted of CD4+ or CD8+ T cells sorted from blood, taken in a trial of the OX40 agonist ivuxolimab. Written as DNA, the CDR3 is TGTGCCAGCAGCTCTCTAGCGGGTGGAAGCTCCTACGAGCAGTACTTC. It specifies CASSSLAGGSSYEQYF.